The 5 T cell receptor beta chains below were found in one sample sequenced in a study of identical twins. MiXCR was run by TCRdb on the 5' RACE reads, yielding one entry per CDR3 protein. Among around 220,000 distinct CDR3 sequences listed, over 9.5% were seen once. Source material: memory T cells sorted from blood. The receptors here all came from a man aged 45-65 years in good health.

The table lists this clonotype with a few counts. V and J are TRBV27 and TRBJ1-6, with a possible D match to TRBD1 (5 bases). Germline V lookup: CDR1 MNHEY, CDR2 SMNVEV (reference sequence). The CDR3 has 17 amino acids. V lost 4 bases and J lost 0, with 13 bases in between. For the CDR3, the DNA is TGTGCCAGCAGTTCGACCTGGCAGGGCTCCTATAATTCACCCCTCCACTTT. It encodes CASSSTWQGSYNSPLHF.

The V gene is TRBV5-1, the J gene TRBJ2-7; maybe TRBD2 (5 bases). CDR3 length equals 15 residues. Germline lookup yields CDR1 SGHRS and CDR2 YFSETQ. V was clipped by 2 bases and J by 3 bases, with 15 bases between them. The CDR3, as DNA: TGCGCCAGCAGCTTAGGAGACGTAGCGATCTACGAGCAGTACTTC. Encoded protein: CASSLGDVAIYEQYF.

V usage is TRBV13 and J usage is TRBJ1-6, with TRBD1 identical over 7 bases. CDR3 length: 14 residues. Germline V lookup: CDR1 PRHDT, CDR2 FYEKMQ (reference sequence). The ends lost 5 bases at V and 5 bases at J; junction bases unmatched: 3. The CDR3 is CASSGDRNNSPLHF. The DNA for the CDR3 is TGTGCCAGCAGCGGGGACAGAAATAATTCACCCCTCCACTTT.

This clonotype was seen a few times. The V and J genes are TRBV2 and TRBJ1-5; D is possibly TRBD1 (6 bases). This CDR3 comprises 14 residues. V lost 4 bases, J lost 11 bases, and 18 bases lay in between. CDR1 is SNHLY, CDR2 FYNNEI, per germline. The chain's CDR3 is CASSAGDTALTQHF. CDR3 bases: TGTGCCAGCAGTGCCGGGGACACCGCATTGACCCAGCATTTT.

This clonotype was seen more than once but under ten times. The chain links TRBV4-1 to TRBJ2-1; 8 nucleotides agree with TRBD1. CDR1 and CDR2 (germline): MGHRA, YSYEKL. This CDR3 has 17 residues. Trimming cost V 1 base and J 7 bases; bases outside gene matches: 12. This CDR3 reads CASSQAGGARGVNEQFF. CDR3 nucleotides: TGCGCCAGCAGCCAAGCAGGGGGCGCAAGGGGAGTGAATGAGCAGTTCTTC.